This is a list of T cell receptor beta chains from one sample in a study of shared clonotypes between healthy human individuals. Sequencing used immunoSEQ multiplex PCR; TCRdb keeps in-frame clones, though not all of them. The sample carries a few million clones, 85% to 95% recorded once. What was sequenced was naive CD4+ T cells sorted from blood. Source of these receptors: a man aged 18 to 29 in good health. CDR3s include the opening cysteine and the closing phenylalanine or tryptophan. A D gene is named only where the DNA matches it firmly. Clone sizes are given selectively: once, few, many, or a class where the clone is expanded.

j_call v_call clone_size d_call cdr3_aa cdr3_nt
TRBJ1-1 TRBV7-9 - - CASSLEPLDTEAFF TGTGCCAGCAGCTTAGAACCATTGGACACTGAAGCTTTCTTT
TRBJ2-3 TRBV5-1 - - CASRSNTDTQYF TGCGCCAGCAGGTCAAACACAGATACGCAGTATTTT
TRBJ1-2 TRBV18 - TRBD1 CASSTKGQVNYGYTF TGTGCCAGCTCAACAAAGGGACAGGTGAACTATGGCTACACCTTC
TRBJ2-3 TRBV29-1 - TRBD2 CRVQLAGTGDTQYF TGCAGGGTTCAACTAGCGGGGACGGGGGATACGCAGTATTTT
TRBJ2-7 TRBV7-9 - TRBD2 CASSPLLDAGGSYEQYF TGTGCCAGCAGCCCCCTCCTTGACGCGGGAGGCTCCTACGAGCAGTACTTC
TRBJ2-1 TRBV5-1 - - CASKDHSKMYSYNEQFF TGCGCCAGCAAAGACCATTCGAAAATGTACTCCTACAATGAGCAGTTCTTC
TRBJ2-2 TRBV27 - - CASSFSTGELFF TGTGCCAGCAGTTTCAGCACCGGGGAGCTGTTTTTT
TRBJ2-2 TRBV10-3 - - CAISAGTAYTGELFF TGTGCCATCAGCGCCGGGACGGCTTACACCGGGGAGCTGTTTTTT
TRBJ2-7 TRBV15 - TRBD1 CATSRDRGYEQYF TGTGCCACCAGCCGGGACAGGGGTTACGAGCAGTACTTC
TRBJ2-1 TRBV5-4 - TRBD2 CASSVGLSGGANEQFF TGTGCCAGCAGCGTAGGTCTTAGCGGGGGGGCGAATGAGCAGTTCTTC
TRBJ1-2 TRBV9 - - CASSEYRVLGYTF TGTGCCAGCAGCGAGTACAGGGTCCTTGGCTACACCTTC
TRBJ2-1 TRBV30 - - CAWRSGASNEQFF TGTGCCTGGAGAAGCGGAGCGTCCAATGAGCAGTTCTTC
TRBJ2-3 TRBV2 - TRBD2 CASSTSGYTDTQYF TGTGCCAGCAGCACTAGCGGGTACACAGATACGCAGTATTTT
TRBJ1-5 TRBV5-8 - - CASSLDGQIYQPQHF TGTGCCAGCAGCTTGGATGGACAGATTTATCAGCCCCAGCATTTT
TRBJ1-2 TRBV5-1 - TRBD1 CASSMGQGSSYGYTF TGCGCCAGCAGCATGGGACAGGGGTCCTCCTATGGCTACACCTTC
TRBJ2-7 TRBV2 - TRBD1 CASSVRTGQRKQYF TGTGCCAGCAGTGTGAGGACAGGGCAGCGGAAGCAGTACTTC
TRBJ2-5 TRBV5-1 - TRBD1 CASSTDRVETQYF TGCGCCAGCAGCACCGACAGGGTTGAGACCCAGTACTTC
TRBJ1-1 TRBV7-2 once - CASSPTGYTEAFF TGTGCCAGCAGCCCAACAGGGTACACTGAAGCTTTCTTT
TRBJ1-2 TRBV4-1 - - CASSQGQDNGYTF TGCGCCAGCAGCCAAGGACAGGATAATGGCTACACCTTC
TRBJ2-1 TRBV5-1 - TRBD1 CASSSNQQGGEQFF TGCGCCAGCAGCTCAAACCAACAGGGGGGTGAGCAGTTCTTC
TRBJ1-6 TRBV6-5 - TRBD1 CASSSGQGHNSPLHF TGTGCCAGCAGTTCGGGACAGGGCCATAATTCACCCCTCCACTTT
TRBJ2-3 TRBV7-2 - TRBD2 CASSKTSGGVGSTDTQYF TGTGCCAGCAGCAAGACTAGCGGGGGGGTAGGTAGCACAGATACGCAGTATTTT
TRBJ1-5 TRBV11-2 - - CASSLDGGTNQPQHF TGTGCCAGCAGCTTAGATGGGGGGACCAATCAGCCCCAGCATTTT
TRBJ2-3 TRBV15 - - CASRGSGTDTQYF TGTGCCTCTAGGGGGAGTGGCACAGATACGCAGTATTTT
TRBJ1-5 TRBV7-2 - - CASSEGPNQPQHF TGTGCCAGCAGCGAGGGGCCCAATCAGCCCCAGCATTTT
TRBJ2-3 TRBV6-6 - - CASIDPGTRTDTQYF TGTGCCAGCATTGACCCCGGGACTCGAACAGATACGCAGTATTTT
TRBJ2-1 TRBV5-1 - - CASSPTGQYNEQFF TGCGCCAGCAGCCCTACGGGGCAATACAATGAGCAGTTCTTC
TRBJ2-5 TRBV18 - - CASSPSLAEETQYF TGTGCCAGCTCACCATCACTCGCGGAAGAGACCCAGTACTTC
TRBJ2-1 TRBV7-2 - TRBD1 CASSLAGTGGHNEQFF TGTGCCAGCAGCTTGGCCGGGACAGGGGGCCACAATGAGCAGTTCTTC
TRBJ1-3 TRBV7-9 few - CASSAGGNTIYF TGTGCCAGCAGCGCAGGGGGAAACACCATATATTTT
TRBJ1-2 TRBV28 - - CASRPPLGDYGYTF TGTGCCAGCAGACCACCCCTGGGAGACTATGGCTACACCTTC
TRBJ2-1 TRBV18 - - CASSPSQRSSYNEQFF TGTGCCAGCTCACCATCTCAGCGGAGCTCCTACAATGAGCAGTTCTTC
TRBJ1-5 TRBV6-1 - - CASSEMIIEPQHF TGTGCCAGCAGTGAGATGATTATAGAGCCCCAGCATTTT
TRBJ2-7 TRBV11-2 once - CASSSMDSSDYEQYF TGTGCCAGCAGCTCGATGGACAGTTCGGACTACGAGCAGTACTTC
TRBJ2-1 TRBV6-1 - - CASMLSYNEQFF TGTGCCAGCATGTTGTCCTACAATGAGCAGTTCTTC
TRBJ1-6 TRBV28 - - CASRAWGGDSPLHF TGTGCCAGCAGGGCTTGGGGGGGGGATTCACCCCTCCACTTT
TRBJ2-7 TRBV28 - - CASSSPSGGSYEQYF TGTGCCAGCAGCTCTCCCTCCGGGGGATCCTACGAGCAGTACTTC
TRBJ2-5 TRBV6-1 - - CATPPSQGKIETQYF TGTGCCACACCCCCTTCCCAGGGAAAGATCGAGACCCAGTACTTC